The clone carrying this T cell receptor beta chain has more than one count but fewer than ten. The sample belongs to a study of response to subunit inactivated influenza vaccine. TCRdb re-derived calls from the RT-PCR reads in MiXCR, one entry per CDR3 protein. The table shows around 570,000 distinct CDR3 sequences, with about 11% occurring only once. The sample was also linked to a second study, of T cells expressing NK-cell markers. This second study notes: Scientists made TCR beta cDNA using 5'RACE template switching with UMIs. The study drew TCR beta repertoires from sorted CD3+CD56+NKG2C+, CD3+CD56+NKG2C- and CD3+CD56-NKG2C+ T cells. Eight donors were sequenced, seven testing HCMV-seropositive and one testing seronegative. NKG2C+ dominant clonotype frequencies in five or six donors were roughly 1.0-7.5% of CD8+ T cells. The CD3+CD56-NKG2C+ fraction of several donors was likewise dominated by these clonotypes.

Sequenced material: PBMCs from blood, taken on the day of vaccination. The TCR was taken from a man aged 45-65 years who received an inactivated influenza vaccine.

The CDR3 DNA sequence: TGCAGTGCTAGAGAGGGACTTCTTAACTACAATGAGCAGTTCTTC. Its translation: CSAREGLLNYNEQFF. This chain links TRBV20-1 with TRBJ2-1, with a weak D call TRBD2 (6 bases). V lost 0 bases to trimming and J lost 3 bases, with 12 bases between them. Looked up from germline, CDR1 is DFQATT and CDR2 is SNEGSKA (reference sequence). The CDR3 is 15 amino acids.